This T cell receptor beta chain is drawn from a study of long-term antiretroviral therapy in people with HIV. Study observations and caveats: Every time point showed a repertoire led by clones expanded before ART. No data on ART adherence, viral resistance or therapy changes. Diversity increased after ART yet remained lower than in transplant donor controls.

The CDR3 has 16 residues. Germline values: CDR1 LNHDA, CDR2 SQIVND (reference sequence). Trimming shortened V by 0 bases and J by 0 bases, and 6 bases separated the two germline ends. Researchers report immunoSEQ v3.0 was run at survey level. TCRdb's table, derived via immunoSEQ multiplex PCR, lists solely in-frame clones and lacks some. The repertoire has 25,000 to 35,000 clones, around 97% of them found once; the top ten carry approximately 3%. Comment on this clone: The antigen remains undetermined.

The material sequenced was unsorted PBMCs, taken 6.9 years after starting antiretroviral therapy. V and J are TRBV19 and TRBJ2-6; D is undetermined. This receptor was obtained from a man between 25 and 39 years old with HIV. Here the CDR3 reads CASSIDVNSGANVLTF. The CDR3 nucleotides are TGTGCCAGTAGTATAGATGTCAACTCTGGGGCCAACGTCCTGACTTTC.